The 20 T cell receptor beta chains in this list originate from one sample, sequenced in a study of shared clonotypes between healthy human individuals (dated by TCRdb to 2020 to 2022). For the CD8 naive samples, CD45RO-negative cells were positively selected for CCR7, yielding a CD45RA+CCR7+ population from which TemRA cells were excluded. The protocol used for the library was the immunoSEQ multiplex PCR assay. TCRdb took over this immuneACCESS table, retaining in-frame rearrangements with V and J assigned. Such tables are incomplete; in checked studies, under half of the missing clones stem from an unresolved V gene, and the remainder is unexplained. For this sample the table gives fewer than 1 million clones, of which 96% were detected only once. The ten largest account for under 0.3% of the sample. The source material was naive CD8+ T cells sorted from blood. Explained via the paper, the cell subset or site label denotes: CD45RA+CCR7+. The receptors here all came from a young man in good health.

Concerning this clone itself: A much larger clone sits a single nucleotide away, making a read error possible. This rearrangement joins TRBV7-3 to TRBJ2-7; 9 bases fit TRBD1. Per the germline V gene, CDR1 is SGHTA and CDR2 is FQGTGA. V was pared by 1 base and J by 0 bases, with 1 base of the junction left unmatched. The CDR3 runs 15 residues. The CDR3 here is CASSLMGQGSYEQYF. The CDR3 coding sequence is TGTGCCAGCAGCTTAATGGGACAGGGCTCCTACGAGCAGTACTTC.

With regard to this clone: The same CDR3 arises from other DNA sequences in this sample as well. The chain recombines TRBV13 with TRBJ1-5; D uncertain. V lost 0 bases and J 7 bases, leaving 7 bases between the germline ends. Germline CDR1 and CDR2: PRHDT and FYEKMQ (reference sequence). This CDR3 has 13 residues. The CDR3 DNA reads TGTGCCAGCAGCTTAGGTACGGGACAGCCCCAGCATTTT. Encoded protein: CASSLGTGQPQHF.

The rearrangement uses TRBV19 and TRBJ1-5, with no clear D. CDR3 length: 14 residues. Looked up from germline, CDR1 is LNHDA and CDR2 is SQIVND (reference sequence). The germline V and J ends were trimmed by 6 bases and 4 bases, with 13 bases remaining between them. The chain's CDR3 is CASRHPSGNQPQHF. CDR3 DNA sequence: TGTGCCAGTAGGCACCCGTCTGGGAATCAGCCCCAGCATTTT.

The rearrangement joins TRBV5-4 to TRBJ2-5; TRBD1 agrees at 7 bases. V lost 4 bases to trimming and J lost 7 bases; unmatched junction nucleotides: 13. Germline CDR1 is SGHNT and CDR2 is YYREEE (reference sequence). There are 15 residues in the CDR3. In DNA, the CDR3 is TGTGCCAGCAGCACAACAGGGGCCCCTCCGTGGACCCAGTACTTC. It yields the protein CASSTTGAPPWTQYF.

V is TRBV6-5 and J is TRBJ2-1; D is ambiguous. The CDR3 has 11 residues. The germline CDR1 and CDR2 sequences are MNHEY and SVGAGI. V lost 2 bases and J lost 10, with 6 bases in between. In DNA, the CDR3 is TGTGCCAGCAGTTACGCGTTCGAGCAGTTCTTC. As protein: CASSYAFEQFF.

This chain connects TRBV28 to TRBJ1-5; D gene ambiguous. The CDR3 sequence is 11 residues long. Trimming removed 4 bases at V and 3 bases at J, with 1 base between. Germline-derived CDR1 and CDR2 are MDHEN and SYDVKM. The CDR3 bases are TGTGCCAGCAGTTACAATCAGCCCCAGCATTTT. Translating gives CASSYNQPQHF.

This sequence joins TRBV28 and TRBJ1-4; TRBD1 matches at 7 bases. This CDR3 region has 15 residues. Losses at the gene ends were 6 bases for V and 12 bases for J; bases not matched to a gene: 16. CDR1 MDHEN and CDR2 SYDVKM come from the germline V gene. CDR3 DNA: TGTGCCAGCAGGGACCCCGGGACAGTTATAAGCGAACTGTTTTTT. Translation gives CASRDPGTVISELFF.

The V call is TRBV5-1, the J call TRBJ2-3; TRBD2 is a possible D gene (6 bases). From germline, CDR1 is SGHRS and CDR2 YFSETQ. Between the trimmed V and J ends, which lost 2 bases and 2 bases, there was a span of 18 bases. CDR3 length equals 17 residues. The CDR3 DNA follows: TGCGCCAGCAGCTTCCCCCCGGTGGGAGGATCCACAGATACGCAGTATTTT. Translated: CASSFPPVGGSTDTQYF.

A single count supports this clone. The genes are TRBV7-6 and TRBJ2-2; tentatively, D is TRBD1 (5 bases). The CDR3 has 19 residues. Trimming shortened V by 2 bases and J by 5 bases, and 24 bases separated the two germline ends. Per the germline V gene, CDR1 is SGHVS and CDR2 is FNYEAQ. CDR3 coding DNA: TGTGCCAGCAGCTTAACCCTGGGCCCAAGCAGGGATGGAACCGGGGAGCTGTTTTTT. Translating it yields CASSLTLGPSRDGTGELFF.

This chain connects TRBV7-6 to TRBJ2-2; weak D call: TRBD2 (6 bases). The CDR3 contains 14 residues. V was shortened by 7 bases and J by 6 bases, with 15 bases between the two germline ends. Germline CDR1 and CDR2: SGHVS and FNYEAQ. CDR3 DNA sequence: TGTGCCAGCATAGACGGGGGATCCGCCGGGGAGCTGTTTTTT. This gives the protein CASIDGGSAGELFF.

The rearrangement links TRBV29-1 to TRBJ2-5; perhaps TRBD2 as D (6 bases). With 6 bases removed from V and 5 bases from J, the gap between germline ends came to 19 bases. This CDR3 region has 14 residues. The germline gives CDR1 SQVTM, CDR2 ANQGSEA. Written as DNA, the CDR3 is TGCAGCGTCTCCAGAGGCGGGAACGGGGAGACCCAGTACTTC. Amino acids: CSVSRGGNGETQYF.

The chain uses TRBV2 and TRBJ1-2; weak D call: TRBD1 (6 bases). The CDR3 is made up of 12 amino acids. V shed 10 bases and J shed 6 bases, with 15 bases lying between them. Germline-derived CDR1 and CDR2 are SNHLY and FYNNEI. CDR3: CATYTGNHGYTF. CDR3 coding DNA: TGTGCCACCTATACAGGGAACCATGGCTACACCTTC.

The chain links TRBV6-1 to TRBJ1-1, with no clear D. This CDR3 has 15 amino acids. Germline-derived CDR1 and CDR2 are MNHNS and SASEGT. V gave up 2 bases and J gave up 6 bases, with 16 bases separating them. CDR3 sequence (DNA): TGTGCCAGCAGTGAACCTCCCGCATTAATCGCTGAAGCTTTCTTT. This encodes CASSEPPALIAEAFF.

In its sample, this clone was seen a few times. The sample carries other DNA sequences with the same CDR3. CDR3 loop: CASSTDSYEQYF. CDR3 in DNA: TGCGCCAGCAGCACTGACAGTTACGAGCAGTACTTC. The V gene is TRBV5-1, the J gene TRBJ2-7, with D possibly matching TRBD1 (5 bases). Germline values: CDR1 SGHRS, CDR2 YFSETQ. This CDR3 has 12 amino acids. The V and J ends lost 4 bases and 4 bases respectively, with 9 bases between them.

The V and J genes are TRBV18 and TRBJ2-1; D gene unclear. The CDR3 length is 14 residues. V was cut by 2 bases and J by 3 bases, with 8 bases left in between. Germline V gene data show CDR1 as KGHSH and CDR2 as LQKENI. The CDR3 DNA sequence: TGTGCCAGCTCACCAAGTGCAGGCTACAATGAGCAGTTCTTC. As protein: CASSPSAGYNEQFF.

The V and J genes are TRBV5-1 and TRBJ2-3; 9 positions agree with TRBD1. Trimming took 3 bases from V and 3 from J; bases not matched to a gene: 14. The length of the CDR3 is 18 residues. Germline V gives CDR1 SGHRS, CDR2 YFSETQ. The CDR3 nucleotides read TGCGCCAGCAGCTGGCCGGTCACAGGGGGCAGTCTGACAGATACGCAGTATTTT. Translation gives CASSWPVTGGSLTDTQYF.

V and J are TRBV5-5 and TRBJ2-7; 10 bases fit TRBD2. Germline trimming cut 6 bases from V and 1 base from J; bases unmatched to any gene: 13. Germline values: CDR1 SGHKS, CDR2 YYEKEE (reference sequence). CDR3 size: 17 residues. CDR3 nucleotide sequence: TGTGCCAGCAAAGAGACAGTTAGCGGGAGGCTATCCTACGAGCAGTACTTC. The encoded protein is CASKETVSGRLSYEQYF.

This chain uses TRBV30 with TRBJ2-3; a possible D gene is TRBD2 (6 bases). V lost 2 bases to trimming and J lost 6 bases, with 15 bases between them. Germline CDR1 reads GTSNPN; CDR2 reads SVGIG (reference sequence). This CDR3 comprises 14 residues. The CDR3 reads CAWSLTGAGDTQYF. CDR3 sequence (DNA): TGTGCCTGGAGTCTAACGGGAGCAGGCGATACGCAGTATTTT.

This chain connects TRBV4-2 to TRBJ2-7; D tentatively fits TRBD1 or TRBD2 (6 bases each). Germline assignment: CDR1 LGHNA and CDR2 YNFKEQ. This CDR3 spans 16 amino acids. Deletions cut 0 bases from V and 2 bases from J, with 14 bases between. The CDR3 region has the DNA TGTGCCAGCAGCCAAGAAGGGGGGTCGGCTCCCTACGAGCAGTACTTC. Translated: CASSQEGGSAPYEQYF.

V gene TRBV10-2 combines with J gene TRBJ1-1; possibly TRBD1 for D (6 bases). V lost 2 bases, J lost 0 bases, and 10 bases lay in between. Germline values: CDR1 WSHSY, CDR2 SAAADI. CDR3 length: 15 amino acids. The CDR3 DNA is TGCGCCAGCAGTGAGCAGGGGAAGATGAACACTGAAGCTTTCTTT. It translates to CASSEQGKMNTEAFF.